Listed below are T cell receptor beta chains from one sample, sequenced in a study of cytomegalovirus exposure and HLA in healthy donors. The method was immunoSEQ multiplex PCR; TCRdb's version includes in-frame clones alone and lacks a portion of them. The sample has roughly 180,000 clones, roughly nine tenths seen once. Source material: PBMCs. The receptors shown here come from a man between 25 and 39 years old in good health and CMV-seropositive. The CDR3 runs from the conserved cysteine through the conserved F or W. The order of the fields is V gene, J gene, clone size, D gene, CDR3 DNA, CDR3 protein. D genes are given only for firm matches. For some rows the clone size is stated as once, few or many, or as a class when expanded; others skip it.

TRBV5-1	TRBJ1-1	NA	TRBD1	TGCGCCAGCAGCCCCACAGGGACAGACACTGAAGCTTTCTTT	CASSPTGTDTEAFF
TRBV18	TRBJ2-2	NA	TRBD1	TGTGCCAGCTCACCGGACAGGGGGTCGGGCACCGGGGAGCTGTTTTTT	CASSPDRGSGTGELFF
TRBV5-6	TRBJ2-1	NA	NA	TGTGCCAGCAAAATGCCAGGCAATGAGCAGTTCTTC	CASKMPGNEQFF
TRBV19	TRBJ1-5	NA	NA	TGTGCCAGTAGTATCACAGGTAGCAATCAGCCCCAGCATTTT	CASSITGSNQPQHF
TRBV15	TRBJ1-4	NA	TRBD1	TGTGCCACCAGCCTGCAGAGACGGGACAGGGAACTGTTTTTT	CATSLQRRDRELFF
TRBV6-6	TRBJ1-1	few	NA	TGTGCCAGCAGCTCTTTCGACAGGTTGAACACTGAAGCTTTCTTT	CASSSFDRLNTEAFF
TRBV6-5	TRBJ2-3	NA	NA	TGTGCCAGCAGACCTCCGGGACAAGATACGCAGTATTTT	CASRPPGQDTQYF
TRBV9	TRBJ2-1	NA	NA	TGTGCCAGCACCGAAACAGGGAGCTCCTACAATGAGCAGTTCTTC	CASTETGSSYNEQFF
TRBV9	TRBJ1-3	NA	NA	TGTGCCAGCAGCGTAGCTGGGAGCTCTGGAAACACCATATATTTT	CASSVAGSSGNTIYF
TRBV7-8	TRBJ1-5	NA	TRBD1	TGTGCCAGCAGCTTAGAAGGGACAGGGTGGAGCAATCAGCCCCAGCATTTT	CASSLEGTGWSNQPQHF